This paragraph covers one T cell receptor beta chain sequence. This sample was included in a study of shared clonotypes between healthy human individuals. Produced via immunoSEQ multiplex PCR; TCRdb's table is partial and in-frame only. The repertoire holds roughly 720,000 clones, with less than 95% as singletons. Unmatched junction bases numbered 4, after V lost 5 bases and J lost 6 bases. Looked up from germline, CDR1 is SGHTA and CDR2 is FQGNSA. CDR3 length: 15 residues. The sample consisted of memory CD8+ T cells from PBMCs. Subset indicated: CD45RO+ cells pooled with CCR7-negative TemRA cells. This rearrangement joins TRBV7-2 to TRBJ2-1, with 13 bases aligning to TRBD2. This TCR was sampled from a man aged 18 to 29 in good health. Some clones in this sample may be carry-over from other donors' samples. CDR3 bases: TGTGCCAGCAGCATACTAGCGGGAGGGGTCAATGAGCAGTTCTTC. This encodes CASSILAGGVNEQFF.